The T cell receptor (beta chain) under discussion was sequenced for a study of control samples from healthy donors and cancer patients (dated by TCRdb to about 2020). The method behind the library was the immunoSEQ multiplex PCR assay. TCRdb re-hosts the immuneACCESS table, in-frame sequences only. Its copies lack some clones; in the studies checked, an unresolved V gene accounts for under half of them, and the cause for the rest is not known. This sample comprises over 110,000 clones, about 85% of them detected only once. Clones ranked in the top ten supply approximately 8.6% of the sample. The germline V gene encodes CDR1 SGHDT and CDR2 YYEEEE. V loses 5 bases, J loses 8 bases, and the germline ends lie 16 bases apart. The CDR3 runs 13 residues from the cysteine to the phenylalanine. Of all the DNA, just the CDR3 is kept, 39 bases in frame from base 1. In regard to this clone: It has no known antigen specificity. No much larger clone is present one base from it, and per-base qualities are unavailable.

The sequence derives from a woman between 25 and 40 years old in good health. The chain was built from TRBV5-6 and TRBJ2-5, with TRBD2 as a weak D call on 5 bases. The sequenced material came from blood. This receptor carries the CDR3 CASRLQGSPTQYF. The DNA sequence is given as TGTGCCAGCAGGCTACAAGGGAGCCCCACCCAGTACTTC.